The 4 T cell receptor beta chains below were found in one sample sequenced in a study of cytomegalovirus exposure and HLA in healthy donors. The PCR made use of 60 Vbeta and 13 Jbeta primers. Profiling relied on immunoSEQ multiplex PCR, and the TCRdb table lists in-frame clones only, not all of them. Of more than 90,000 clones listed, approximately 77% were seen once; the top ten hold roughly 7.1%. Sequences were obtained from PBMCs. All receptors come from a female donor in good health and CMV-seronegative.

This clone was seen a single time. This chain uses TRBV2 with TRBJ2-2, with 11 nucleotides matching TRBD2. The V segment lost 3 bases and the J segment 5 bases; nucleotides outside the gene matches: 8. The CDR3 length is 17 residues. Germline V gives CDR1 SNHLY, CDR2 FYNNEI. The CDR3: CASSEQLAGVGTGELFF. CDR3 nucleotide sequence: TGTGCCAGCAGTGAGCAACTAGCGGGGGTGGGGACCGGGGAGCTGTTTTTT.

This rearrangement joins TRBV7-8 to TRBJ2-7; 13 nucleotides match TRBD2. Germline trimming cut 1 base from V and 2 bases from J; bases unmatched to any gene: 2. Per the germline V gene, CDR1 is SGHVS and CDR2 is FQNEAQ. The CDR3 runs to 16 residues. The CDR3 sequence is CASSLVTSGRAYEQYF. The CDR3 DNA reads TGTGCCAGCAGCTTAGTAACTAGCGGGAGGGCCTACGAGCAGTACTTC.

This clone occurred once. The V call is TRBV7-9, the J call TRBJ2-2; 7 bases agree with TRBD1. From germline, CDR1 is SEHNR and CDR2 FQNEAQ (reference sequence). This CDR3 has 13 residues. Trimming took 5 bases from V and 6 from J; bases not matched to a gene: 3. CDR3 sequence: CASSIGQAGELFF. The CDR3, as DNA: TGTGCCAGCAGCATTGGACAGGCCGGGGAGCTGTTTTTT.

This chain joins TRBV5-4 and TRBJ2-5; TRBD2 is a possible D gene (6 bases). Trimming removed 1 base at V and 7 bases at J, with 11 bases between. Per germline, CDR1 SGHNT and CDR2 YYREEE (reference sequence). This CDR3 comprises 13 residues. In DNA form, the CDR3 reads TGTGCCAGCAGCTTGATGGGGGGAGGGACCCAGTACTTC. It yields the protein CASSLMGGGTQYF.